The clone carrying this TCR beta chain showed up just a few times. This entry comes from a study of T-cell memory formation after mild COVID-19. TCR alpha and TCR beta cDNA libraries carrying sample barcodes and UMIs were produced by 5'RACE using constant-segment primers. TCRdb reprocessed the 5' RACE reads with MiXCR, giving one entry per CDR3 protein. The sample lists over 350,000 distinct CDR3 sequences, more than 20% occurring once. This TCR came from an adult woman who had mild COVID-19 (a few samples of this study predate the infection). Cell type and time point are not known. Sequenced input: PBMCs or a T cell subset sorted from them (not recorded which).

CDR3 amino acids: CASSLEVYSNTEAFF. DNA for the CDR3: TGTGCCAGCAGCTTAGAGGTATACTCGAACACTGAAGCTTTCTTT. The genes are TRBV11-2 and TRBJ1-1; no definite D call. V gave up 0 bases and J gave up 1 base, with 9 bases separating them. This CDR3 spans 15 amino acids. The germline CDR1 and CDR2 sequences are SGHAT and FQNNGV.